This T cell receptor beta chain was found in a study of chemoradiotherapy in HPV16-positive cancers. Study as a whole: A couple of HPV16-positive patients' cells yielded candidate HPV-specific clones and common motifs. Study-wide results and limits: Candidate HPV-specific clones and E7-related TCR motifs grew in tumor during treatment.

Of note for this clone: Its antigen is currently unknown.

The assay was immunoSEQ multiplex PCR, and TCRdb's table has in-frame clones only and misses some. The sample contains 20,000 to 25,000 clones, about 90% of which appear only once. Trimming cost V 0 bases and J 12 bases; bases outside gene matches: 8. This CDR3 is built from 16 residues. CDR1 and CDR2 from the germline V gene are LGHNA and YSLEER. Samples were taken several times over chemoradiotherapy. The chain is built from TRBV4-3 and TRBJ2-1, with TRBD2 matching 13 bases. Sample: blood, taken from a patient who underwent chemoradiotherapy. The TCR was taken from a human donor with HPV-associated anogenital cancer. The CDR3 coding sequence is TGCGCCAGCAGCCAAGAACTAGCGGGAGGGCCAGGTGGGCAGTTCTTC. Protein: CASSQELAGGPGGQFF.